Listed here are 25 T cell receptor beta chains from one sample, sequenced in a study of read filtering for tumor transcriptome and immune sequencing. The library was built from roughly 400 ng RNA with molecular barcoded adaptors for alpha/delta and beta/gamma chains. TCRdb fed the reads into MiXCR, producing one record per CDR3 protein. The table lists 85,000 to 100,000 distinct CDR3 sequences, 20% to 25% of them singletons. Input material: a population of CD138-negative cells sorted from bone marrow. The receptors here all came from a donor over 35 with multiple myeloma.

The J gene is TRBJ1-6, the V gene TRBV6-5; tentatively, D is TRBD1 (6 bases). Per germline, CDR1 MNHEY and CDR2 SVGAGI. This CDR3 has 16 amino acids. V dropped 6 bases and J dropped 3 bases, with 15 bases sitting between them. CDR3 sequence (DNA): TGTGCCAGCAGCCCCGGGACAAGAGACTATAATTCACCCCTCCACTTT. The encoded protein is CASSPGTRDYNSPLHF.

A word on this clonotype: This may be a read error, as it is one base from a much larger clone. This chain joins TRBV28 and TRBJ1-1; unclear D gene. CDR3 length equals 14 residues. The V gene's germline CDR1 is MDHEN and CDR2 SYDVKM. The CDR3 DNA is TGTGTCAGCAGAGCTCGGACGGCGAACACTGAAGCTTTCTTT. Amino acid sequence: CVSRARTANTEAFF. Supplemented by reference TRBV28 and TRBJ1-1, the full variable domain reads DVKVTQSSRYLVKRTGEKVFLECVQDMDHENMFWYRQDPGLGLRLIYFSYDVKMKEKGDIPEGYSVSREKKERFSLILESASTNQTSMYLCVSRARTANTEAFFGQGTRLTVV.

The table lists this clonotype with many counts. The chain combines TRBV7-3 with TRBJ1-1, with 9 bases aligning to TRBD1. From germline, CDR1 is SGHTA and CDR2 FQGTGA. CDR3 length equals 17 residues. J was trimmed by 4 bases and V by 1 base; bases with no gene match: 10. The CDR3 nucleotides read TGTGCCAGCAGCTTAAGTCCTTACAGGGGGCAAAGCACTGAAGCTTTCTTT. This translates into CASSLSPYRGQSTEAFF.

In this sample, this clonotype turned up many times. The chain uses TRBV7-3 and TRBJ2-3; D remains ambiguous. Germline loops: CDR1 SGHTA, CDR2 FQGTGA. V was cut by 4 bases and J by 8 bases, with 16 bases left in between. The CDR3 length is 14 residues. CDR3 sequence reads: CASSSAAHLGTQYF. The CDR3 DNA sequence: TGTGCCAGCAGCTCCGCGGCCCACTTGGGTACGCAGTATTTT.

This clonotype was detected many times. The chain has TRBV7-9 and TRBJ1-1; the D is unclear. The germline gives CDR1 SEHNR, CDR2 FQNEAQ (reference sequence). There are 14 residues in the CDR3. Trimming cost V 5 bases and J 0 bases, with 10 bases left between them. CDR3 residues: CASSPRTMNTEAFF. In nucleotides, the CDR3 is TGTGCCAGCAGCCCCCGGACGATGAACACTGAAGCTTTCTTT. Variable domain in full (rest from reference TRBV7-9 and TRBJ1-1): DTGVSQNPRHKITKRGQNVTFRCDPISEHNRLYWYRQTLGQGPEFLTYFQNEAQLEKSRLLSDRFSAERPKGSFSTLEIQRTEQGDSAMYLCASSPRTMNTEAFFGQGTRLTVV.

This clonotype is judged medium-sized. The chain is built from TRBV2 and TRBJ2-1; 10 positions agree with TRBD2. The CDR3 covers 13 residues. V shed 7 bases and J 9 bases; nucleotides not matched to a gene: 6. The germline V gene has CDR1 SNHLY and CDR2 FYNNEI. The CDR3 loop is CASITSGEAEQFF. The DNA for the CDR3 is TGTGCCAGCATTACTAGCGGGGAGGCTGAGCAGTTCTTC.

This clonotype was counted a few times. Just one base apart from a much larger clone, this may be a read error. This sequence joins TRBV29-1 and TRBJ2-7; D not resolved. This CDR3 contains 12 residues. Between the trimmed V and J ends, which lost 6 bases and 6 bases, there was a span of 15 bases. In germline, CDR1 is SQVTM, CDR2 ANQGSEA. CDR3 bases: TGCAGCGTCCTGGGTAAAGGTCCCGAGCAGTACTTC. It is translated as CSVLGKGPEQYF.

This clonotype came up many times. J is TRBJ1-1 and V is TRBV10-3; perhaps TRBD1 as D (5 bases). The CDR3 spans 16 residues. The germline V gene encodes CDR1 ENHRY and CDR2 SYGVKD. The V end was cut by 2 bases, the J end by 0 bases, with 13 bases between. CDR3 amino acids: CAISEANGQLNTEAFF. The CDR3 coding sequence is TGTGCCATCAGTGAGGCGAATGGACAATTGAACACTGAAGCTTTCTTT.

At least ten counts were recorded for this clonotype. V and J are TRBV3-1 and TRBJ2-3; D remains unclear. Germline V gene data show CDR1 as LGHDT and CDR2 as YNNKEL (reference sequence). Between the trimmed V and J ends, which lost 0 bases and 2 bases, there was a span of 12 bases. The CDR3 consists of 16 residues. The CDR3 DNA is TGTGCCAGCAGCCAAGATTCGGCGGATCCCACAGATACGCAGTATTTT. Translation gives CASSQDSADPTDTQYF.

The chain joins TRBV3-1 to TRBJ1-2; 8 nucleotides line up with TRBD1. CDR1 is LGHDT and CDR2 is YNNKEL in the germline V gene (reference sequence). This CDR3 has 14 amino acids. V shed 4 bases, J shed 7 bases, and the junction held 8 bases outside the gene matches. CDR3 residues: CASSPGQGWGGYTF. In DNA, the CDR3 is TGTGCCAGCAGCCCCGGACAGGGTTGGGGTGGCTACACCTTC.

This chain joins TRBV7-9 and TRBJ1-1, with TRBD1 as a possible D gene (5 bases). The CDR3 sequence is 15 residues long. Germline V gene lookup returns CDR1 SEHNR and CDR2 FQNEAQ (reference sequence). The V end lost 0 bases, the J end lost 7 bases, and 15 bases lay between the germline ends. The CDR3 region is CASSLAGRASHEAFF. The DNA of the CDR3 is TGTGCCAGCAGCTTAGCCGGCAGGGCGAGCCATGAAGCTTTCTTT.

The CDR3 here is CASGSRAKAGLNTEAFF. CDR3 nucleotide sequence: TGTGCCAGCGGCTCCCGGGCCAAAGCGGGGTTGAACACTGAAGCTTTCTTT. The gene calls are TRBV13 and TRBJ1-1, with D unclear. CDR1 and CDR2 (germline): PRHDT, FYEKMQ (reference sequence). This CDR3 spans 17 amino acids. The V gene lost 8 bases and the J gene lost 0 bases, with 22 bases spanning the gap.

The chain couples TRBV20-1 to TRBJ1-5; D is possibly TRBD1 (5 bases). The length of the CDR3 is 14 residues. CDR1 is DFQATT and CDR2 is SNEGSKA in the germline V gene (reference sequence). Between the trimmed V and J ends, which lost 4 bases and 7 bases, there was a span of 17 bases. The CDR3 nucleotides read TGCAGTGCTACTGTACTGGGGGAGGTACAGCCCCAGCATTTT. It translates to CSATVLGEVQPQHF.

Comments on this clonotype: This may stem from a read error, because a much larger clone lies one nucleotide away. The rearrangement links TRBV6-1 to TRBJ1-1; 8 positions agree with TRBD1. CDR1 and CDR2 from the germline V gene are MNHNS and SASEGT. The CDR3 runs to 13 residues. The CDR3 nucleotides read TGTGTCAGCAGCACCGGACAGGGCACTGAAGCTTTCTTT. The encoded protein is CVSSTGQGTEAFF.

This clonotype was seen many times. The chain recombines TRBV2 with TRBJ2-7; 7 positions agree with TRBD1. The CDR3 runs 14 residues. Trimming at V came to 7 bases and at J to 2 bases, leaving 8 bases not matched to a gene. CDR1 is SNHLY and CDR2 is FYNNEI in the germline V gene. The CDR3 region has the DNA TGTGCCAGCATCCCCGGGACAGCGCCCTACGAGCAGTACTTC. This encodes CASIPGTAPYEQYF.

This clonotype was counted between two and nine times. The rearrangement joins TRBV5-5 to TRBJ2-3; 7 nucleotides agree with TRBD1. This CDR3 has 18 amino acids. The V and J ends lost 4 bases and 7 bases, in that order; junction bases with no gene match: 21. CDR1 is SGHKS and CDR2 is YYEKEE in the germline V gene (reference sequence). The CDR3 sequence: CASSPHNTGTARGHTQYF. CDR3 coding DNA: TGTGCCAGCAGCCCTCACAATACCGGGACAGCTAGGGGCCATACGCAGTATTTT.

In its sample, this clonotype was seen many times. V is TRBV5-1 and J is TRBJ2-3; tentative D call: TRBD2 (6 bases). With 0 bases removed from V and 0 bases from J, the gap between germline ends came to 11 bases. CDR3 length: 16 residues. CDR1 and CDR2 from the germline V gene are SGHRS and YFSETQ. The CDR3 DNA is TGCGCCAGCAGCTTGGGACGGGGGACTAGCACAGATACGCAGTATTTT. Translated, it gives CASSLGRGTSTDTQYF.

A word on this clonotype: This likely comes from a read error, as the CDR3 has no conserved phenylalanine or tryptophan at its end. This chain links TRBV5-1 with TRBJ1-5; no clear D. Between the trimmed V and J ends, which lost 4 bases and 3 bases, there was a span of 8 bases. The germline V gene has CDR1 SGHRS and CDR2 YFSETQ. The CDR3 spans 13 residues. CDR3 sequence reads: CASSPDLNQPQHC. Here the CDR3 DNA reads TGCGCCAGCAGCCCGGACCTCAATCAGCCCCAGCATTGT.

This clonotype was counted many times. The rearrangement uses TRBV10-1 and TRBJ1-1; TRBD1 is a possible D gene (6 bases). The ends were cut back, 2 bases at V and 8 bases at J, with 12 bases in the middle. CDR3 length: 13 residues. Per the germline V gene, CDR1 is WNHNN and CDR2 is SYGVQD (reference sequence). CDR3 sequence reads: CASSERAGAEAFF. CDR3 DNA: TGCGCCAGCAGTGAGAGAGCGGGGGCCGAAGCTTTCTTT.

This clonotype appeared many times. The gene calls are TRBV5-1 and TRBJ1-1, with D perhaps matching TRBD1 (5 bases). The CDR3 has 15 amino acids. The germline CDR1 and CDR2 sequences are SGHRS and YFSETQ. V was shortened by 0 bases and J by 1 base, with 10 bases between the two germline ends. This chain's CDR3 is CASSLEGPPNTEAFF. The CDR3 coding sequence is TGCGCCAGCAGCTTGGAGGGACCACCGAACACTGAAGCTTTCTTT.

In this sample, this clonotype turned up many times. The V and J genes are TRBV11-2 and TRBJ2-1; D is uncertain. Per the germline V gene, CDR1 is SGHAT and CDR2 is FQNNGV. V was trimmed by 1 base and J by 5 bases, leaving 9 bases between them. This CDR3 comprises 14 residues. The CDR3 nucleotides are TGTGCCAGCAGCTTAGCGCTACTAAACAATGAGCAGTTCTTC. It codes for CASSLALLNNEQFF.

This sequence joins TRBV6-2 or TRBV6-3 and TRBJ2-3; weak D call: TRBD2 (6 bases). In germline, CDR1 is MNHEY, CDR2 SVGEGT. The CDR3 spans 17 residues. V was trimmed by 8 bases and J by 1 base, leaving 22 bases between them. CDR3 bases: TGTGCCAGCTTGGCGCAGAGGTCCGGGGGTGGCACAGATACGCAGTATTTT. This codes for CASLAQRSGGGTDTQYF.

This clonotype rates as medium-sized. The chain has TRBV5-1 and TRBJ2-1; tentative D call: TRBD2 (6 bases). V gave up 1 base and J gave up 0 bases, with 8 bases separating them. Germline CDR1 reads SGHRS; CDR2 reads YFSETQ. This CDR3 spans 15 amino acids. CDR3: CASSLSGSSYNEQFF. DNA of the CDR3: TGCGCCAGCAGCTTGTCCGGGAGCTCCTACAATGAGCAGTTCTTC.

CDR3 sequence: CASSFAGPQETQYF. The DNA of the CDR3 is TGTGCCAGCAGCTTCGCGGGGCCCCAAGAGACCCAGTACTTC. J is TRBJ2-5 and V is TRBV11-2, with a tentative D call TRBD2 (6 bases). Looked up from germline, CDR1 is SGHAT and CDR2 is FQNNGV. CDR3 size: 14 residues. The V end was cut by 3 bases, the J end by 1 base, with 9 bases between.

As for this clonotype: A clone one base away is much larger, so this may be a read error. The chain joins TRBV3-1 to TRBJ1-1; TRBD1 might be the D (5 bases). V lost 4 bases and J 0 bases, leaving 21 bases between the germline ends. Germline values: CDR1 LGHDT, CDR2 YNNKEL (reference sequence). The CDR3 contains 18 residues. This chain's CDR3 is CASSLGYGGSFMNTEAFF. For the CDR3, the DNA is TGTGCCAGCAGCCTCGGTTATGGGGGTTCCTTTATGAACACTGAAGCTTTCTTT.